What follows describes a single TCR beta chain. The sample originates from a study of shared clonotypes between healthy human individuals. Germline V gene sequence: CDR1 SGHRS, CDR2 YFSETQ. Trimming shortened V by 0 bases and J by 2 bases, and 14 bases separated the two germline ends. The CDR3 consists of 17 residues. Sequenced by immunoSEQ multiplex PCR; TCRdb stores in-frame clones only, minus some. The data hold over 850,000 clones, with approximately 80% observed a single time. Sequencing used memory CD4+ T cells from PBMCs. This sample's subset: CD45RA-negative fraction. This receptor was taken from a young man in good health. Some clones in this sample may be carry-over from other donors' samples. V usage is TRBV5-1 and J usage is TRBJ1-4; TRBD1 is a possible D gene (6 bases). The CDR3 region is CASSLEGNRATNEKLFF. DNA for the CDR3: TGCGCCAGCAGCTTGGAGGGGAACAGGGCCACTAATGAAAAACTGTTTTTT.